This T cell receptor beta chain emerged from a study of patients and donors after allogeneic stem cell transplantation (dated by TCRdb to about 2020). The receptor library was made with RT-PCR. This sample was sequenced with a NextSeq 550. TCRdb reprocessing: public reads trimmed at Q25 with fastp, clones called with MiXCR, in-frame beta chains kept. All rows with the same CDR3 protein become a single entry with the most common DNA and genes. This sample holds approximately 170,000 distinct CDR3 sequences; about 24% were observed only once. The top ten hold roughly 26% of the sample. From its cysteine to its phenylalanine, the CDR3 spans 15 amino acids. The retained sequence is limited to the CDR3, 45 bases, with the frame set at the first base. From V the trimming removes 8 bases and from J it removes 0 bases, while the gene matches leave 9 bases of the junction unaccounted for. There are a few counts of this clonotype. Its antigen is currently not known. No quality values exist for individual bases; no much larger clone is one base distant.

The clonotype was recovered from a human donor who was either an allogeneic HSCT recipient or a stem cell or donor lymphocyte infusion donor (not recorded which). It is not recorded whose cells these are; they may come from a transplant donor. Material: blood, either unsorted or a sorted T cell fraction (not recorded which). The chain couples TRBV12-3 or TRBV12-4 to TRBJ1-2, and TRBD1 matches 7 of the central bases. The nucleotide sequence reads TGTGCCAGCTACAGGGGTTCGGCGGCTAACTATGGCTACACCTTC. It translates as CASYRGSAANYGYTF.